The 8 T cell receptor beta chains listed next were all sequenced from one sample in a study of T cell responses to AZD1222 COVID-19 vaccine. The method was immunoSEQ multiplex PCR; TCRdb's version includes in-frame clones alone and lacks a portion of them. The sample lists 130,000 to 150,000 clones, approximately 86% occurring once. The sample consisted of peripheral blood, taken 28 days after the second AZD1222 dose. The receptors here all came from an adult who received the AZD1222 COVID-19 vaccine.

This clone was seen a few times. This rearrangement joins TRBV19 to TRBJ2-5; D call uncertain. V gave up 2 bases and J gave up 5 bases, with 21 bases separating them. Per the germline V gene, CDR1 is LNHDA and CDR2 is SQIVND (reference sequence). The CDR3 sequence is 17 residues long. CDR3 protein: CASSITDPRNYRETQYF. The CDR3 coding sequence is TGTGCCAGTAGTATAACGGACCCCCGGAATTATCGGGAGACCCAGTACTTC.

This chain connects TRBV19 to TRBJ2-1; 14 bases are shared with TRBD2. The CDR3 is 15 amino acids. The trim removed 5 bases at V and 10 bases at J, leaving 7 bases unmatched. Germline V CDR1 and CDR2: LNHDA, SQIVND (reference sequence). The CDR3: CASSPGTSGSREQFF. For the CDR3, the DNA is TGTGCCAGTAGTCCCGGGACTAGCGGGAGTCGGGAGCAGTTCTTC. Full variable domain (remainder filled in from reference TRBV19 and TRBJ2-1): DGGITQSPKYLFRKEGQNVTLSCEQNLNHDAMYWYRQDPGQGLRLIYYSQIVNDFQKGDIAEGYSVSREKKESFPLTVTSAQKNPTAFYLCASSPGTSGSREQFFGPGTRLTVL.

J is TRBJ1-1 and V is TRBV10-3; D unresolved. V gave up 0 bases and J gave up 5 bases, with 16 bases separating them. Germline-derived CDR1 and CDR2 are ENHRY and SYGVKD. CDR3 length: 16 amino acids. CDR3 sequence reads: CAISESPGRVGTEAFF. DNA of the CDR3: TGTGCCATCAGTGAGTCTCCCGGGAGGGTGGGGACTGAAGCTTTCTTT.

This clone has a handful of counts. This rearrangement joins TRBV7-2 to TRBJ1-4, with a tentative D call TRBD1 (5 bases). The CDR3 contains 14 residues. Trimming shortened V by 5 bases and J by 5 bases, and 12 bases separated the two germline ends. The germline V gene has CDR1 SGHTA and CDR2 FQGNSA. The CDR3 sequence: CASSARRGNEKLFF. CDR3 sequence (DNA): TGTGCCAGCAGCGCTAGGAGGGGAAATGAAAAACTGTTTTTT. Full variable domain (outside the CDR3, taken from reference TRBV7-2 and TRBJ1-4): GAGVSQSPSNKVTEKGKDVELRCDPISGHTALYWYRQSLGQGLEFLIYFQGNSAPDKSGLPSDRFSAERTGGSVSTLTIQRTQQEDSAVYLCASSARRGNEKLFFGSGTQLSVL.

The CDR3 DNA reads as TGTGCCAGCAGCCAAGCGGGACGGCTGGGGGCCGGGGAGCTGTTTTTT. This translates into CASSQAGRLGAGELFF. The chain carries TRBV4-2 and TRBJ2-2; D is possibly TRBD1 or TRBD2 (5 bases each). Germline V lookup: CDR1 LGHNA, CDR2 YNFKEQ. CDR3 length: 16 amino acids. V was cut by 1 base and J by 6 bases, with 15 bases left in between.

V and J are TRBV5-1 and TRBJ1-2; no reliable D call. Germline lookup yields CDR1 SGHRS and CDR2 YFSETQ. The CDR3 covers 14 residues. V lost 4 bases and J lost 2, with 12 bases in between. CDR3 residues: CASSPARTNYGYTF. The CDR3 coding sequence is TGCGCCAGCAGCCCCGCCCGGACCAACTATGGCTACACCTTC.

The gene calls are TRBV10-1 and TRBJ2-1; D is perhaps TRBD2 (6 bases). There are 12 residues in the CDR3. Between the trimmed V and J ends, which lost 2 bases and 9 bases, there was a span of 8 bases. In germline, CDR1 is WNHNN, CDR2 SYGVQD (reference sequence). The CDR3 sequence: CASSEGGTEQFF. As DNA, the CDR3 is TGCGCCAGCAGTGAGGGGGGGACTGAGCAGTTCTTC.

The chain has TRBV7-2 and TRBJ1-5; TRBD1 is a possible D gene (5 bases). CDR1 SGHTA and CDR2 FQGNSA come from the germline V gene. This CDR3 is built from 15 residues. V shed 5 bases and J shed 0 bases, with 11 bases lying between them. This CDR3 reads CASSTGEYSNQPQHF. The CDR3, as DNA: TGTGCCAGCAGCACGGGGGAATATAGCAATCAGCCCCAGCATTTT. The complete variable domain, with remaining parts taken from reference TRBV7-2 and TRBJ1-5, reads GAGVSQSPSNKVTEKGKDVELRCDPISGHTALYWYRQSLGQGLEFLIYFQGNSAPDKSGLPSDRFSAERTGGSVSTLTIQRTQQEDSAVYLCASSTGEYSNQPQHFGDGTRLSIL.